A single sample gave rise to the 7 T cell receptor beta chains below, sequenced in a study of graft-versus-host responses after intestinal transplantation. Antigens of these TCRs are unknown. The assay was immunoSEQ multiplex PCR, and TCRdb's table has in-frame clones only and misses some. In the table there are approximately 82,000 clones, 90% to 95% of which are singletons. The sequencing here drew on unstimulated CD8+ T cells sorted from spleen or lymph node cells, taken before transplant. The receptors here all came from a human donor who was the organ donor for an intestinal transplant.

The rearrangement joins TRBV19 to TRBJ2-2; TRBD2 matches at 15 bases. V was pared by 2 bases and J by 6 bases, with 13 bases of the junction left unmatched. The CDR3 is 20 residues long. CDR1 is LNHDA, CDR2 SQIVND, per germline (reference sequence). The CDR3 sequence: CASSISGLAGGPQASGELFF. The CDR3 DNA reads TGTGCCAGTAGTATATCGGGACTAGCGGGAGGACCTCAGGCCTCCGGGGAGCTGTTTTTT.

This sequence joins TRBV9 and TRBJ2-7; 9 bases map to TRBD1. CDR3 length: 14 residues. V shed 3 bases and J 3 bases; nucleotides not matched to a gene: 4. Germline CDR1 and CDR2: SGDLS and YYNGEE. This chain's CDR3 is CASSEGQGHYEQYF. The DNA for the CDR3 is TGTGCCAGCAGCGAGGGACAGGGACACTACGAGCAGTACTTC.

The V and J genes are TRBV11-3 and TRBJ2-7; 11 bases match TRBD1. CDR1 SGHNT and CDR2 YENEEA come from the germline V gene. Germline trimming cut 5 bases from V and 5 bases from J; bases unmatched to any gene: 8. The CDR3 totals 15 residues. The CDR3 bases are TGTGCCAGCAGCCCTCGGACAGGGGGCCTCAACGAGCAGTACTTC. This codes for CASSPRTGGLNEQYF.

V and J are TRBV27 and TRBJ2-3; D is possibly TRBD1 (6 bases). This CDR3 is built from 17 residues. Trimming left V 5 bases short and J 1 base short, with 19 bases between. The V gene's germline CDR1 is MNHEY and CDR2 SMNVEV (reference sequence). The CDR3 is CASSEQARGWGTDTQYF. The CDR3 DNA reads TGTGCCAGCAGTGAACAAGCCAGGGGCTGGGGCACAGATACGCAGTATTTT.

CDR3 DNA: TGTGCCAGCAGTCCACGGACTAGCGGCCTTCAAAATGAGCAGTTCTTC. Its translation is CASSPRTSGLQNEQFF. The chain has TRBV28 and TRBJ2-1; TRBD2 matches at 10 bases. Germline V gene data show CDR1 as MDHEN and CDR2 as SYDVKM. V shed 5 bases and J 7 bases; nucleotides not matched to a gene: 11. This CDR3 region has 16 residues. The full variable domain, rest sourced from reference TRBV28 and TRBJ2-1, is DVKVTQSSRYLVKRTGEKVFLECVQDMDHENMFWYRQDPGLGLRLIYFSYDVKMKEKGDIPEGYSVSREKKERFSLILESASTNQTSMYLCASSPRTSGLQNEQFFGPGTRLTVL.

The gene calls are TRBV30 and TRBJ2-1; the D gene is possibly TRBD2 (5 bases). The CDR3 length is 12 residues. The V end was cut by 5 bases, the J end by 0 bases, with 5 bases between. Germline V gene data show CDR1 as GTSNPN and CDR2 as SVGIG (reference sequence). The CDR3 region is CAWGLSYNEQFF. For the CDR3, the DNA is TGTGCCTGGGGACTCTCCTACAATGAGCAGTTCTTC.

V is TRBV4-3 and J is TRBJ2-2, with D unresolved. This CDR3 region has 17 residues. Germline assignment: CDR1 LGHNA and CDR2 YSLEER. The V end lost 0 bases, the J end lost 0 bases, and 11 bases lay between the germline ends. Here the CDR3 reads CASSQDLTRPNTGELFF. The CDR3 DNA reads TGCGCCAGCAGCCAAGACCTGACACGACCGAACACCGGGGAGCTGTTTTTT.